The clone carrying this T cell receptor beta chain showed up just a few times. Its antigen is undetermined. MiXCR, applied by TCRdb to the 5' RACE reads, yields one record per CDR3 protein. Of approximately 9,600 distinct CDR3 sequences in the sample, less than 60% were seen once. Losses at the gene ends were 3 bases for V and 4 bases for J; bases not matched to a gene: 8. The CDR3 is 16 amino acids. Tregs were sorted as CD4+CD25+CD127-/low cells. Whole-study findings and limits: Larger-cohort validation covered only one TCR beta V-J rearrangement. Greatest tumor Treg TCR overlap was with tumor naive CD4+ cells.

This chain joins TRBV12-3 or TRBV12-4 and TRBJ2-1, with TRBD2 matching over 8 bases. The TCR sequence derives from a female donor with breast cancer. Source material: Tregs sorted from a lymph node. The CDR3 sequence: CASSFSREGFYNEQFF. DNA for the CDR3: TGTGCCAGCAGTTTTTCACGGGAGGGATTTTACAATGAGCAGTTCTTC.